Here is one T cell receptor (beta chain) with its context. This CDR3 has 14 amino acids. In germline, CDR1 is MNHEY, CDR2 SVGEGT. Trimming took off 2 bases at V and 2 bases at J, with 9 bases between the two ends. These data originate in a study of blood T cell repertoires in COVID-19. Study-wide context: Acute-phase and convalescent COVID-19 samples originated in the United States, Italy and Spain. The analysed material was cDNA or gDNA that came from T cells, B-cell-depleted T cells, or PBMCs.

Authors' analysis steps: Nucleated cell number was recorded as an estimate derived from reference gene primer amplification. Some clones are missing from TCRdb's copy, which holds only in-frame ones; the method was immunoSEQ multiplex PCR. V and J calls and clone size are as listed in that table; D and trimming were resolved from the DNA. The top ten clones hold around 3.5% of a sample with more than 300,000 clones, around 90% of them seen once. This TCR was sampled from a woman younger than 30 who had recovered from COVID-19. Sequencing was done on a sample of peripheral blood. V and J are TRBV6-2 or TRBV6-3 and TRBJ1-2; tentatively, D is TRBD1 (5 bases). CDR3 DNA sequence: TGTGCCAGCAGTTACAGGACACCGAACTATGGCTACACCTTC. Translating gives CASSYRTPNYGYTF.